The 30 T cell receptor beta chains given below trace back to one sample, sequenced in a study of T-cell memory formation after mild COVID-19. TCRdb re-called the 5' RACE reads with MiXCR, one entry per CDR3 protein. The data show 130,000 to 150,000 distinct CDR3 sequences, roughly 19% seen once. Material: PBMCs or a T cell subset sorted from them (not recorded which). These receptors were collected from an adult woman who had mild COVID-19 (a few samples of this study predate the infection). Cell type and time point are not known.

The V call is TRBV24-1, the J call TRBJ2-1; TRBD2 agrees at 10 bases. In germline, CDR1 is KGHDR, CDR2 SFDVKD. This CDR3 has 16 amino acids. V lost 4 bases to trimming and J lost 10 bases; unmatched junction nucleotides: 12. CDR3 region: CATSDPSGGVPYEQFF. The DNA of the CDR3 is TGTGCCACCAGTGACCCTAGCGGGGGAGTTCCGTACGAGCAGTTCTTC.

V and J are TRBV5-5 and TRBJ1-2; D is ambiguous. The V gene's germline CDR1 is SGHKS and CDR2 YYEKEE (reference sequence). This CDR3 contains 14 residues. The V gene lost 2 bases and the J gene lost 8 bases, with 16 bases spanning the gap. The CDR3 DNA reads TGTGCCAGCAGCTTTGGCTTGGGAACGGGGGGCTACACCTTC. It is translated as CASSFGLGTGGYTF.

The table lists this clonotype with a few counts. V is TRBV7-2 and J is TRBJ2-5, with D perhaps TRBD2 (7 bases). Trimming shortened V by 2 bases and J by 4 bases, and 14 bases separated the two germline ends. This CDR3 has 15 amino acids. Per the germline V gene, CDR1 is SGHTA and CDR2 is FQGNSA. The CDR3 nucleotides read TGTGCCAGCAGCTTAAGGCAGGGGAGGGGAGAGACCCAGTACTTC. This gives the protein CASSLRQGRGETQYF. Full variable domain (remainder filled in from reference TRBV7-2 and TRBJ2-5): GAGVSQSPSNKVTEKGKDVELRCDPISGHTALYWYRQSLGQGLEFLIYFQGNSAPDKSGLPSDRFSAERTGGSVSTLTIQRTQQEDSAVYLCASSLRQGRGETQYFGPGTRLLVL.

The rearrangement uses TRBV4-2 and TRBJ2-3; 9 nucleotides agree with TRBD2. This CDR3 is built from 15 residues. With 1 base clipped from V and 6 bases from J, the junction kept 5 bases outside the gene matches. CDR1 and CDR2 from the germline V gene are LGHNA and YNFKEQ. The DNA of the CDR3 is TGTGCCAGCAGCCAAGGACTAGCGGCCCCGGATACGCAGTATTTT. Translating gives CASSQGLAAPDTQYF.

The chain is built from TRBV5-1 and TRBJ2-7; 7 nucleotides agree with TRBD1. Germline lookup yields CDR1 SGHRS and CDR2 YFSETQ. V was pared by 4 bases and J by 6 bases, with 10 bases of the junction left unmatched. This CDR3 region has 14 residues. The CDR3 protein is CASSAGQGVSEQYF. In DNA, the CDR3 is TGCGCCAGCAGCGCTGGGCAGGGGGTCAGCGAGCAGTACTTC.

V gene TRBV7-9 combines with J gene TRBJ1-1, with D tentatively TRBD1 (5 bases). With 6 bases removed from V and 4 bases from J, the gap between germline ends came to 15 bases. The CDR3 runs to 14 residues. Germline CDR1 is SEHNR and CDR2 is FQNEAQ (reference sequence). For the CDR3, the DNA is TGTGCCAGCAGATCTCTACAGCAGGGCACTGAAGCTTTCTTT. It specifies CASRSLQQGTEAFF.

This clonotype has only a few counts. The chain is built from TRBV25-1 and TRBJ1-5; unclear D gene. This CDR3 spans 12 amino acids. In germline, CDR1 is MGHDK, CDR2 SYGVNS. Trimming stripped 4 bases from V and 6 bases from J, with 7 bases between. The CDR3: CASSGPGQPQHF. The CDR3 coding sequence is TGTGCCAGCAGTGGGCCAGGTCAGCCCCAGCATTTT.

This clonotype has a handful of counts. The chain is built from TRBV24-1 and TRBJ2-7; 9 nucleotides line up with TRBD1. V shed 3 bases, J shed 0 bases, and the junction held 2 bases outside the gene matches. There are 15 residues in the CDR3. Germline CDR1 reads KGHDR; CDR2 reads SFDVKD. The CDR3, as DNA: TGTGCCACCAGTGATACGACAGGGGGCTCCTACGAGCAGTACTTC. Protein: CATSDTTGGSYEQYF.

In this sample, this clonotype turned up a few times. The CDR3 here is CASSEFPGQGGQYF. CDR3 bases: TGTGCCAGCAGTGAATTCCCCGGCCAGGGGGGCCAGTACTTC. This rearrangement joins TRBV6-1 to TRBJ2-5, with D possibly matching TRBD1 (7 bases). Germline CDR1 is MNHNS and CDR2 is SASEGT. The ends were cut back, 2 bases at V and 10 bases at J, with 17 bases in the middle. CDR3 length: 14 residues.

This clonotype has just a few counts. This chain uses TRBV7-2 with TRBJ2-2; no clear D gene. Germline assignment: CDR1 SGHTA and CDR2 FQGNSA. Trimming shortened V by 5 bases and J by 6 bases, and 16 bases separated the two germline ends. This CDR3 is built from 15 residues. The CDR3 protein is CASSPAGPIPGELFF. CDR3 nucleotide sequence: TGTGCCAGCAGCCCCGCAGGTCCTATTCCCGGGGAGCTGTTTTTT.

The V gene is TRBV3-1, the J gene TRBJ2-3, with D possibly matching TRBD2 (6 bases). There are 14 residues in the CDR3. V was trimmed by 3 bases and J by 2 bases, leaving 9 bases between them. Germline CDR1 reads LGHDT; CDR2 reads YNNKEL (reference sequence). For the CDR3, the DNA is TGTGCCAGCAGCCACCGGGGACTCACAGATACGCAGTATTTT. Its protein product is CASSHRGLTDTQYF.

The chain uses TRBV25-1 and TRBJ1-4; TRBD1 is a possible D gene (6 bases). CDR1 is MGHDK, CDR2 SYGVNS, per germline. The V and J ends lost 8 bases and 14 bases respectively, with 15 bases between them. The CDR3 extends over 11 amino acids. CDR3 residues: CASRTRDTLFF. CDR3 nucleotides: TGTGCCAGCCGGACCCGGGACACCCTGTTTTTT.

The V gene is TRBV7-2, the J gene TRBJ1-1, with D possibly being TRBD1 (5 bases). The CDR3 is made up of 12 amino acids. V gave up 1 base and J gave up 10 bases, with 10 bases separating them. The V gene's germline CDR1 is SGHTA and CDR2 FQGNSA. CDR3 in amino acids: CASSLDRRAAFF. For the CDR3, the DNA is TGTGCCAGCAGCTTAGACCGCAGGGCAGCTTTCTTT.

The chain is built from TRBV7-9 and TRBJ1-1; 11 positions agree with TRBD1. This CDR3 region has 12 residues. The V gene's germline CDR1 is SEHNR and CDR2 FQNEAQ (reference sequence). After removal of 10 bases from V and 8 bases from J, the junction contained 6 bases not matched to a gene. CDR3 amino acids: CAISGDRGEAFF. The CDR3 coding sequence is TGTGCCATCTCCGGGGACAGGGGGGAAGCTTTCTTT.

The rearrangement links TRBV2 to TRBJ2-1; D gene ambiguous. Germline V gives CDR1 SNHLY, CDR2 FYNNEI. V was pared by 5 bases and J by 0 bases, with 8 bases between. The CDR3 is 14 residues long. The CDR3 region is CASSYTSSYNEQFF. CDR3 DNA: TGTGCCAGCAGTTACACTTCCTCCTACAATGAGCAGTTCTTC.

The chain has TRBV7-2 and TRBJ2-3; 8 bases are a match to TRBD2. This CDR3 has 16 amino acids. The ends lost 1 base at V and 0 bases at J; junction bases unmatched: 3. Germline V lookup: CDR1 SGHTA, CDR2 FQGNSA. This CDR3 is CASSLGTSRSTDTQYF. The CDR3 nucleotides read TGTGCCAGCAGCTTAGGGACTAGCCGTAGCACAGATACGCAGTATTTT.

Only a few counts were recorded for this clonotype. J is TRBJ2-1 and V is TRBV24-1, with 7 bases matching TRBD1. In germline, CDR1 is KGHDR, CDR2 SFDVKD. V lost 4 bases and J lost 7; bases outside the gene matches: 12. The CDR3 contains 16 residues. DNA for the CDR3: TGTGCCACCAGTGACCCCCGACAGGGTCGCGGGAATGAGCAGTTCTTC. As protein: CATSDPRQGRGNEQFF.

The chain couples TRBV3-1 to TRBJ2-7; TRBD2 matches at 10 bases. Germline loops: CDR1 LGHDT, CDR2 YNNKEL (reference sequence). This CDR3 comprises 15 residues. V dropped 5 bases and J dropped 2; count of bases not matched to a gene: 6. The CDR3 DNA reads as TGTGCCAGCAGCGCTGGGACTAGCGTTACCTACGAGCAGTACTTC. Its protein is CASSAGTSVTYEQYF.

The J gene is TRBJ2-7, the V gene TRBV27; 9 bases map to TRBD1. V shed 6 bases and J 7 bases; nucleotides not matched to a gene: 13. Germline V gives CDR1 MNHEY, CDR2 SMNVEV (reference sequence). The CDR3 contains 15 residues. CDR3 sequence: CASRMGQGPAREQYF. The DNA for the CDR3 is TGTGCCAGCAGAATGGGACAGGGACCGGCTCGGGAGCAGTACTTC.

This clonotype was counted only a few times. This chain connects TRBV12-3 or TRBV12-4 to TRBJ2-1; 7 bases align to TRBD1. This CDR3 has 19 amino acids. Unmatched junction bases numbered 18, after V lost 7 bases and J lost 0 bases. In nucleotides, the CDR3 is TGTGCCAGCACCTATTCGATCCGGGACAGTGAAAGCTCCTACAATGAGCAGTTCTTC. It codes for CASTYSIRDSESSYNEQFF.

Here the CDR3 reads CASSPTNPHDTQYF. The CDR3 DNA is TGTGCCAGCAGCCCAACGAACCCACATGATACGCAGTATTTT. The gene calls are TRBV14 and TRBJ2-3; D is uncertain. CDR1 SGHDN and CDR2 FVKESK come from the germline V gene. Trimming left V 4 bases short and J 6 bases short, with 14 bases between. The CDR3 runs to 14 residues.

This sequence joins TRBV7-2 and TRBJ2-7; 8 nucleotides align to TRBD1. CDR1 and CDR2 (germline): SGHTA, FQGNSA. The CDR3 has 14 residues. V was pared by 5 bases and J by 4 bases, with 7 bases of the junction left unmatched. The CDR3, as DNA: TGTGCCAGCAGCGGACAGGGAATGCGGTACGAGCAGTACTTC. Protein: CASSGQGMRYEQYF.

This clonotype has only a few counts. The genes are TRBV20-1 and TRBJ2-1, with D possibly TRBD2 on 5 matching bases. CDR1 DFQATT and CDR2 SNEGSKA come from the germline V gene (reference sequence). The CDR3 is 12 amino acids. The ends were cut back, 6 bases at V and 6 bases at J, with 12 bases in the middle. The DNA for the CDR3 is TGCAGTGCAAGAACTAGTCGCAATGAGCAGTTCTTC. Translation gives CSARTSRNEQFF.

This chain uses TRBV29-1 with TRBJ1-1, with 8 bases matching TRBD1. The CDR3 sequence is 13 residues long. The J segment lost 1 base and the V segment lost 7 bases, leaving 5 bases of the junction unmatched. Germline assignment: CDR1 SQVTM and CDR2 ANQGSEA. As DNA, the CDR3 is TGCAGCGCATGGGACAGGAGGAACACTGAAGCTTTCTTT. It codes for CSAWDRRNTEAFF.

This clonotype was detected only a few times. The junction shows a germline mismatch at one end, possibly a read error. This chain uses TRBV12-3 or TRBV12-4 with TRBJ2-5, with D unclear. There are 13 residues in the CDR3. CDR3 sequence: CASSLAGSLGSDF. In DNA form, the CDR3 reads TGTGCCAGCAGTTTGGCCGGCTCTTTGGGCTCGGACTTC.

This clonotype was seen ten or more times. This rearrangement joins TRBV7-3 to TRBJ2-2; 12 bases align to TRBD2. The junction had 5 bases not matched to a gene; V was cut back by 5 bases and J by 1 base. CDR3 size: 17 residues. From germline, CDR1 is SGHTA and CDR2 FQGTGA. For the CDR3, the DNA is TGTGCCAGCAGCGGACTAGCGGGGACCAAGAACACCGGGGAGCTGTTTTTT. The encoded protein is CASSGLAGTKNTGELFF.

The gene calls are TRBV5-1 and TRBJ2-2; D gene uncertain. The CDR3 totals 13 residues. The germline V and J ends were trimmed by 1 base and 5 bases, with 6 bases remaining between them. Germline V lookup: CDR1 SGHRS, CDR2 YFSETQ. This chain's CDR3 is CASSLQVTGELFF. The CDR3 nucleotides read TGCGCCAGCAGCTTGCAGGTGACCGGGGAGCTGTTTTTT.

A few counts support this clonotype. The J gene is TRBJ1-4, the V gene TRBV29-1, with D perhaps matching TRBD1 (6 bases). This CDR3 spans 14 amino acids. V lost 4 bases and J lost 11, with 20 bases in between. Germline V gene data show CDR1 as SQVTM and CDR2 as ANQGSEA. The CDR3 coding sequence is TGCAGCGTTGCGAGTTCAGGGGAGATCGGGAAACTGTTTTTT. Translation gives CSVASSGEIGKLFF.

The chain uses TRBV5-6 and TRBJ1-5; TRBD1 might be the D (6 bases). Per the germline V gene, CDR1 is SGHDT and CDR2 is YYEEEE. The V end lost 0 bases, the J end lost 0 bases, and 13 bases lay between the germline ends. The CDR3 runs to 17 residues. CDR3 residues: CASSLGSGAYSNQPQHF. CDR3 DNA: TGTGCCAGCAGCTTGGGATCGGGGGCTTATAGCAATCAGCCCCAGCATTTT.

This clonotype was counted between two and nine times. V and J are TRBV5-6 and TRBJ2-5; D not certain. The germline gives CDR1 SGHDT, CDR2 YYEEEE. CDR3 size: 13 residues. V lost 4 bases, J lost 5 bases, and 12 bases lay in between. CDR3 DNA sequence: TGTGCCAGCAGCAGGAGCTTTCGGGAGACCCAGTACTTC. Translated: CASSRSFRETQYF.